This T cell receptor beta chain was identified in a study of identical twins. Findings and limits, study-wide: Out-of-frame alpha sequences shared by twins were enriched for low generation probability. It was possible that invariant MAIT and iNKT cells partly confounded the zero-insertion analyses. The study reached conclusions through statistical analysis that was cross-sectional, not following the same donors. Twins' excess sharing was less marked for out-of-frame beta sequences.

Germline CDR1 is SGHRS and CDR2 is YFSETQ. The CDR3 covers 15 residues. V shed 4 bases, J shed 12 bases, and the junction held 9 bases outside the gene matches. Each CDR3 protein gets one entry after TCRdb re-called the 5' RACE reads with MiXCR. The sample lists 500,000 to 650,000 distinct CDR3 sequences; about 7.1% were seen once. In regard to this clonotype: Its antigen is as yet unknown.

These data also featured in a second study, about yellow fever vaccine responses in identical twins.

The origin of this receptor is a woman aged 18-29 years in good health. The rearrangement links TRBV5-1 to TRBJ2-1; 14 positions match TRBD2. Sequencing used PBMCs. The CDR3 nucleotides are TGCGCCAGCAGCCCCGGGACTAGCGGGAGTCTGGGGCAGTTCTTC. Translating gives CASSPGTSGSLGQFF.